The entry below gives a single TCR beta chain sequence along with its context. The antigen is undetermined. Memory CD4+ cells were defined as CD4+CD45RO+CD25-. Constant-region reverse primers amplified full-length variable regions, followed by semi-nested Nested Universal Primer A PCR. TCRdb ran MiXCR on the 5' RACE reads and lists one entry per CDR3 protein. This table holds tens of thousands of distinct CDR3 sequences, around 30% found once. Germline CDR1 is MDHEN and CDR2 is SYDVKM. The CDR3 covers 13 residues. J lost 2 bases, V lost 8 bases, and 3 bases had no gene match. Study-wide results and caveats: Tumor memory CD4+ T cell TCR gene usage clustered with blood and lymph node memory CD4+ cells and lymph node naive CD4+ cells.

Sequences were obtained from memory CD4+ T cells sorted from a lymph node. Subset noted: memory CD4+ T cells, CD4+CD45RO+CD25-. This receptor was taken from a female donor with breast cancer. The rearrangement uses TRBV28 and TRBJ2-3, with 8 bases identical to TRBD1. The CDR3 coding sequence is TGTGCCAGCCTGGACAGGGTCACAGATACGCAGTATTTT. Protein: CASLDRVTDTQYF.